Here is one TCR beta chain with its context. Its antigen is unidentified. Primers: 60 Vbeta forward and 13 Jbeta reverse. Repertoires were generated with immunoSEQ multiplex PCR, while TCRdb's copy carries only in-frame clones and drops some. Among 100,000 to 150,000 clones listed, roughly 74% were seen once. The CDR3 contains 16 residues. V shed 2 bases and J shed 4 bases, with 14 bases lying between them. The germline V gene has CDR1 LGHNT and CDR2 FRNRAP. The data stem from a study of cytomegalovirus exposure and HLA in healthy donors. Looking at the study overall: Sequencing of some 190 million T cells in an earlier analysis found roughly 120 million unique TCR beta sequences. Study results and limitations: Per a later analysis, 15,000 to 20,000 TCR beta sequences showed association with HLA alleles at 0.05 false discovery rate. Relative to the roughly 700-donor mean, N-insertions were reportedly fewer in an Asian-associated ancestry cluster in a later analysis.

The TCR sequence derives from a man in his forties in good health and CMV-seronegative. The V call is TRBV12-5, the J call TRBJ1-4, with a weak D call TRBD1 (6 bases). The sequenced material came from PBMCs. CDR3 amino acids: CASGLNVRGLNEKLFF. CDR3 DNA: TGTGCTAGTGGTTTGAATGTGCGGGGGCTTAATGAAAAACTGTTTTTT.